This T cell receptor beta chain is drawn from a study of shared T cell receptors in the human thymus. V was pared by 4 bases and J by 2 bases, with 14 bases between. Germline CDR1 and CDR2: LNHDA and SQIVND (reference sequence). The CDR3 has 15 amino acids. Clones were read by immunoSEQ multiplex PCR, and TCRdb kept only the in-frame ones, dropping some. The sample records hundreds of thousands of clones, about 95% being singletons. The V call is TRBV19, the J call TRBJ2-5, with D perhaps assigned TRBD1 or TRBD2 (5 bases each). The sequenced sample was thymocytes. This sequence was found in a human donor. The CDR3 sequence: CASSKWGIGQETQYF. The DNA for the CDR3 is TGTGCCAGTAGTAAGTGGGGGATTGGGCAAGAGACCCAGTACTTC.